This T cell receptor beta chain originates from a study of T cell responses to AZD1222 COVID-19 vaccine. Study-wide context: Second doses at about 4 or about 12 weeks were pooled.

Trimming at V came to 2 bases and at J to 0 bases, leaving 14 bases not matched to a gene. Per the germline V gene, CDR1 is SGHDN and CDR2 is FVKESK. There are 20 residues in the CDR3. On this clone itself: Its antigen remains unidentified.

Assay used: immunoSEQ multiplex PCR; TCRdb lists only in-frame clones, some missing. The top ten hold roughly 16% of the sample, which has some 150,000 clones, around 88% seen once. General study results and limits: White British people made up most donors, females outnumbered males, and clonal diversity was possibly underestimated. No repertoire was sampled before or during the peak T cell response, only after it. A rise in Spike-specific TCR breadth and depth followed two AZD1222 doses.

The rearrangement links TRBV14 to TRBJ1-2; 11 positions match TRBD1. The sequence was collected from an adult in good health. Sequenced here: peripheral blood, sampled on day 0 of AZD1222 vaccination. The CDR3 spells CASSQLFGQGAYPSNYGYTF. The DNA for the CDR3 is TGTGCCAGCAGCCAACTATTTGGACAGGGGGCCTACCCCTCTAACTATGGCTACACCTTC.